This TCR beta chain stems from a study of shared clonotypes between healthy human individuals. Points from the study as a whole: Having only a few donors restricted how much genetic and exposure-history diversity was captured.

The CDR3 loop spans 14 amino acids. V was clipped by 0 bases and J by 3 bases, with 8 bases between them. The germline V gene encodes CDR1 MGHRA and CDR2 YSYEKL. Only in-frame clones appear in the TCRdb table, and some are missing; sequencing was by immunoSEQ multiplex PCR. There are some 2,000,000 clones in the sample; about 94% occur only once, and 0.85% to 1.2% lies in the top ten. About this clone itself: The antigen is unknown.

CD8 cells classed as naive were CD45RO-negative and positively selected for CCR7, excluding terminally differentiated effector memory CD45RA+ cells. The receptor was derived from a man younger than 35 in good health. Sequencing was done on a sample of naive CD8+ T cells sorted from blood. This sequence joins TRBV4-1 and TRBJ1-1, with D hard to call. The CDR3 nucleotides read TGCGCCAGCAGCCAAGAGGGAAAGCACACTGAAGCTTTCTTT. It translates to CASSQEGKHTEAFF.